These 22 T cell receptor beta chains share one sample of origin, sequenced in a study of shared clonotypes between healthy human individuals. Naive CD8 cells comprised CD45RO-negative, CCR7-positively selected cells, excluding terminally differentiated effector memory CD45RA+ cells. Some clones are missing from TCRdb's copy, which holds only in-frame ones; the method was immunoSEQ multiplex PCR. The profile shows around 2.1 million clones, roughly 91% of them singletons. Sequenced sample: naive CD8+ T cells from PBMCs. Receptor source: a man aged 18-30 years in good health. Some clones in this sample may be carry-over from other donors' samples.

The rearrangement links TRBV20-1 to TRBJ1-1; no definite D call. This CDR3 region has 11 residues. Germline loops: CDR1 DFQATT, CDR2 SNEGSKA (reference sequence). Trimming stripped 5 bases from V and 6 bases from J, with 10 bases between. CDR3 amino acids: CSAGLVPEAFF. As DNA, the CDR3 is TGCAGTGCTGGATTGGTTCCTGAAGCTTTCTTT.

The chain has TRBV27 and TRBJ2-7; D perhaps matches TRBD2 (10 bases). Germline V gene sequence: CDR1 MNHEY, CDR2 SMNVEV (reference sequence). This CDR3 region has 19 residues. With 6 bases removed from V and 2 bases from J, the gap between germline ends came to 29 bases. CDR3 sequence reads: CASRDRGGRGSGRAYEQYF. For the CDR3, the DNA is TGTGCCAGCAGGGACAGGGGTGGCAGGGGGAGCGGGAGGGCCTACGAGCAGTACTTC.

With respect to this clone: Other DNA variants within this sample encode the same CDR3. The chain uses TRBV11-2 and TRBJ2-3; D possibly corresponds to TRBD1 (6 bases). The V end lost 5 bases, the J end lost 6 bases, and 9 bases lay between the germline ends. The germline CDR1 and CDR2 sequences are SGHAT and FQNNGV. The CDR3 runs 12 residues. The DNA for the CDR3 is TGTGCCAGCAGCCCTGGGGGCGATACGCAGTATTTT. This gives the protein CASSPGGDTQYF.

The gene calls are TRBV6-5 and TRBJ1-2, with D uncertain. Germline V gene sequence: CDR1 MNHEY, CDR2 SVGAGI. Trimming stripped 0 bases from V and 4 bases from J, with 9 bases between. This CDR3 region has 14 residues. CDR3 in amino acids: CASSYSNSVYGYTF. CDR3 bases: TGTGCCAGCAGTTACTCGAATTCTGTCTATGGCTACACCTTC.

The V and J genes are TRBV5-4 and TRBJ1-4, with TRBD1 identical over 7 bases. This CDR3 comprises 14 residues. Germline V gene lookup returns CDR1 SGHNT and CDR2 YYREEE (reference sequence). The trim removed 0 bases at V and 8 bases at J, leaving 4 bases unmatched. In DNA form, the CDR3 reads TGTGCCAGCAGCTTGGGGCAGGGGGAAGAAAAACTGTTTTTT. This translates into CASSLGQGEEKLFF.

This chain links TRBV6-5 with TRBJ2-7, with D uncertain. Germline CDR1 is MNHEY and CDR2 is SVGAGI. Trimming stripped 0 bases from V and 3 bases from J, with 9 bases between. The CDR3 loop spans 14 amino acids. CDR3 in amino acids: CASSYSDTDYEQYF. The CDR3 nucleotides read TGTGCCAGCAGTTACTCTGACACAGACTACGAGCAGTACTTC.

This chain connects TRBV9 to TRBJ2-5; TRBD1 aligns across 7 bases. Germline V lookup: CDR1 SGDLS, CDR2 YYNGEE. V was pared by 3 bases and J by 5 bases, with 19 bases of the junction left unmatched. The CDR3 is 18 amino acids. The CDR3 loop reads CASSAPLARAGGGETQYF. CDR3 nucleotides: TGTGCCAGCAGCGCCCCCCTGGCGAGGGCAGGGGGTGGGGAGACCCAGTACTTC.

V usage is TRBV19 and J usage is TRBJ1-1, with D maybe TRBD1 (5 bases). Trimming left V 6 bases short and J 6 bases short, with 14 bases between. Germline V gene sequence: CDR1 LNHDA, CDR2 SQIVND (reference sequence). The CDR3 is 13 amino acids. In nucleotides, the CDR3 is TGTGCCAGTAGGGACATGGGATCATCTGAAGCTTTCTTT. Translating gives CASRDMGSSEAFF.

The rearrangement links TRBV28 to TRBJ1-1; maybe TRBD1 (5 bases). CDR1 is MDHEN and CDR2 is SYDVKM in the germline V gene. V gave up 2 bases and J gave up 4 bases, with 20 bases separating them. The CDR3 consists of 17 residues. The CDR3 reads CASSLTEGRDWGTEAFF. DNA of the CDR3: TGTGCCAGCAGTTTAACCGAAGGGAGGGACTGGGGCACTGAAGCTTTCTTT.

This sequence joins TRBV9 and TRBJ1-2; D is uncertain. Between the trimmed V and J ends, which lost 3 bases and 3 bases, there was a span of 9 bases. The CDR3 consists of 13 residues. Germline lookup yields CDR1 SGDLS and CDR2 YYNGEE. The CDR3 nucleotides are TGTGCCAGCAGCGCCTTTAGCGACTATGGCTACACCTTC. Translating it yields CASSAFSDYGYTF.

The gene calls are TRBV23-1 and TRBJ2-7; D is ambiguous. TRBV23-1 is labeled an ORF, and its function is uncertain. This CDR3 has 11 amino acids. V lost 8 bases and J lost 2, with 7 bases in between. CDR3 region: CASGRTYEQYF. CDR3 bases: TGCGCCAGCGGCAGGACCTACGAGCAGTACTTC.

On this clone: Other DNA sequences in the same sample also yield this CDR3. The rearrangement links TRBV7-9 to TRBJ2-5; the match to TRBD1 covers 7 bases. This CDR3 spans 15 amino acids. Losses at the gene ends were 4 bases for V and 2 bases for J; bases not matched to a gene: 7. The germline V gene has CDR1 SEHNR and CDR2 FQNEAQ (reference sequence). In DNA form, the CDR3 reads TGTGCCAGCAGCTCCCGGGACAGTTCACAAGAGACCCAGTACTTC. Encoded protein: CASSSRDSSQETQYF. Filled out from reference TRBV7-9 and TRBJ2-5, the complete variable domain reads DTGVSQNPRHKITKRGQNVTFRCDPISEHNRLYWYRQTLGQGPEFLTYFQNEAQLEKSRLLSDRFSAERPKGSFSTLEIQRTEQGDSAMYLCASSSRDSSQETQYFGPGTRLLVL.

The chain carries TRBV28 and TRBJ1-2; a weak D match, TRBD1 (6 bases). Germline V gives CDR1 MDHEN, CDR2 SYDVKM. The V gene lost 5 bases and the J gene lost 0 bases, with 19 bases spanning the gap. The CDR3 consists of 17 residues. CDR3 amino acids: CASSPKTRQVSNYGYTF. The CDR3 DNA is TGTGCCAGCAGTCCCAAAACCCGACAGGTATCTAACTATGGCTACACCTTC.

With respect to this clone: The same CDR3 can be traced to other DNA sequences in this sample. The rearrangement joins TRBV27 to TRBJ2-7, with D perhaps TRBD1 (6 bases). The germline V and J ends were trimmed by 4 bases and 3 bases, with 10 bases remaining between them. This CDR3 has 13 amino acids. CDR1 is MNHEY and CDR2 is SMNVEV in the germline V gene (reference sequence). CDR3 region: CASSYGQSYEQYF. The CDR3 DNA reads TGTGCCAGCAGTTATGGACAGAGCTACGAGCAGTACTTC.

The chain couples TRBV27 to TRBJ1-2; D is perhaps TRBD1 (5 bases). This CDR3 comprises 16 residues. V was shortened by 5 bases and J by 2 bases, with 18 bases between the two germline ends. Germline-derived CDR1 and CDR2 are MNHEY and SMNVEV (reference sequence). Here the CDR3 reads CASSPLRDRINYGYTF. The CDR3, as DNA: TGTGCCAGCAGTCCGTTACGCGACAGAATAAACTATGGCTACACCTTC.

The genes are TRBV11-3 and TRBJ2-6; D possibly corresponds to TRBD1 (6 bases). Deletions cut 5 bases from V and 3 bases from J, with 14 bases between. The CDR3 has 16 residues. Germline CDR1 is SGHNT and CDR2 is YENEEA. CDR3 in amino acids: CASSQREGDGANVLTF. Here the CDR3 DNA reads TGTGCCAGCAGCCAACGAGAGGGGGATGGGGCCAACGTCCTGACTTTC.

The CDR3 protein is CASSYQPPTGPDGDIQYF. Written as DNA, the CDR3 is TGTGCCAGCAGTTACCAACCTCCGACAGGGCCCGATGGGGACATTCAGTACTTC. This chain connects TRBV27 to TRBJ2-4; 7 nucleotides match TRBD1. Germline values: CDR1 MNHEY, CDR2 SMNVEV (reference sequence). The V gene end was trimmed by 4 bases and the J gene end by 8 bases; junction bases not matched to a gene: 20. The CDR3 is 18 amino acids.

In its sample, this clone was seen once. The chain recombines TRBV28 with TRBJ1-3; no reliable D call. Germline V gene lookup returns CDR1 MDHEN and CDR2 SYDVKM. The CDR3 sequence is 16 residues long. V was shortened by 2 bases and J by 2 bases, with 13 bases between the two germline ends. CDR3 region: CASSLRAEGAGNTIYF. The CDR3 nucleotides are TGTGCCAGCAGTTTACGCGCTGAGGGTGCTGGAAACACCATATATTTT.

The chain has TRBV5-1 and TRBJ2-3; TRBD2 matches 10 bases. After removal of 0 bases from V and 2 bases from J, the junction contained 6 bases not matched to a gene. The CDR3 contains 17 residues. The V gene's germline CDR1 is SGHRS and CDR2 YFSETQ. The DNA for the CDR3 is TGCGCCAGCAGCTTGGAGGGCCTAGCGGGGGCCACAGATACGCAGTATTTT. It is translated as CASSLEGLAGATDTQYF. The full variable domain, in which reference TRBV5-1 and TRBJ2-3 provide the parts outside the CDR3, is KAGVTQTPRYLIKTRGQQVTLSCSPISGHRSVSWYQQTPGQGLQFLFEYFSETQRNKGNFPGRFSGRQFSNSRSEMNVSTLELGDSALYLCASSLEGLAGATDTQYFGPGTRLTVL.

Details on this clone: In the same sample, other DNA sequences code for this CDR3. The chain recombines TRBV6-5 with TRBJ2-7; 8 nucleotides align to TRBD2. The CDR3 extends over 15 amino acids. V was pared by 0 bases and J by 4 bases, with 5 bases of the junction left unmatched. The V gene's germline CDR1 is MNHEY and CDR2 SVGAGI. The CDR3 protein is CASSYSRGAGYEQYF. CDR3 DNA: TGTGCCAGCAGTTACTCGCGGGGGGCTGGTTACGAGCAGTACTTC.

The chain links TRBV28 to TRBJ2-7; perhaps TRBD2 as D (5 bases). The CDR3 runs 15 residues. Germline V gives CDR1 MDHEN, CDR2 SYDVKM. Deletions cut 2 bases from V and 0 bases from J, with 11 bases between. The chain's CDR3 is CASSLMSGSSYEQYF. The CDR3, as DNA: TGTGCCAGCAGTTTAATGTCTGGGAGCTCCTACGAGCAGTACTTC. Complete variable domain (other parts from reference TRBV28 and TRBJ2-7): DVKVTQSSRYLVKRTGEKVFLECVQDMDHENMFWYRQDPGLGLRLIYFSYDVKMKEKGDIPEGYSVSREKKERFSLILESASTNQTSMYLCASSLMSGSSYEQYFGPGTRLTVT.

The chain recombines TRBV7-8 with TRBJ2-7, with 8 bases that match TRBD2. Per germline, CDR1 SGHVS and CDR2 FQNEAQ. V shed 5 bases, J shed 3 bases, and the junction held 15 bases outside the gene matches. This CDR3 has 17 amino acids. The CDR3: CASSPGGAGALLYEQYF. CDR3 nucleotide sequence: TGTGCCAGCAGCCCGGGGGGGGCAGGGGCCCTCCTCTACGAGCAGTACTTC.